The rows below give T cell receptor beta chains drawn from one sample of a study of spatial heterogeneity in lung cancer. One entry per CDR3 protein, called by TCRdb with MiXCR from the 5' RACE reads. The sample records fewer than 20,000 distinct CDR3 sequences, under 20% being singletons. The source was PBMCs, collected at surgery. The source of these receptors is a male donor with early-stage non-small cell lung cancer. The CDR3 runs from the conserved cysteine through the conserved F or W. The order of the fields is D gene, clone size, J gene, V gene, CDR3 protein, CDR3 DNA. The D gene is left open where the match is weak. Expanded clones are given a class, and other clones once, few, many or no size at all.

d_call: NA; clone_size: NA; j_call: TRBJ2-5; v_call: TRBV11-1; cdr3_aa: CASSPAGSLQETQYF; cdr3_nt: TGTGCCAGCAGCCCAGCAGGTTCCCTCCAAGAGACCCAGTACTTC
d_call: NA; clone_size: many; j_call: TRBJ2-3; v_call: TRBV2; cdr3_aa: CASSALSDGTDTQYF; cdr3_nt: TGTGCCAGCAGCGCGCTTAGCGATGGCACAGATACGCAGTATTTT
d_call: NA; clone_size: NA; j_call: TRBJ2-1; v_call: TRBV12-3/TRBV12-4; cdr3_aa: CASSLGGLFGEQFF; cdr3_nt: TGTGCCAGCAGTTTAGGTGGGCTATTCGGTGAGCAGTTCTTC
d_call: TRBD2; clone_size: few; j_call: TRBJ2-3; v_call: TRBV4-1; cdr3_aa: CASSQDGNFGWLAGTDTQYF; cdr3_nt: TGCGCCAGCAGCCAAGATGGGAATTTCGGATGGCTAGCGGGGACAGATACGCAGTATTTT
d_call: NA; clone_size: many; j_call: TRBJ1-2; v_call: TRBV3-1; cdr3_aa: CASSQEAGNYGYTF; cdr3_nt: TGTGCCAGCAGCCAAGAGGCAGGAAACTATGGCTACACCTTC
d_call: NA; clone_size: many; j_call: TRBJ2-1; v_call: TRBV7-8; cdr3_aa: CASSSEIAYNEQFF; cdr3_nt: TGTGCCAGCAGCTCGGAGATAGCTTACAATGAGCAGTTCTTC
d_call: NA; clone_size: NA; j_call: TRBJ1-5; v_call: TRBV29-1; cdr3_aa: CSVGDTSFSNQPQHF; cdr3_nt: TGCAGCGTCGGGGACACTTCCTTTAGCAATCAGCCCCAGCATTTT
d_call: NA; clone_size: many; j_call: TRBJ1-5; v_call: TRBV19; cdr3_aa: CASSLLGDDQPQHF; cdr3_nt: TGTGCCAGTAGTTTGTTGGGGGATGATCAGCCCCAGCATTTT
d_call: TRBD1; clone_size: many; j_call: TRBJ1-2; v_call: TRBV7-2; cdr3_aa: CASSLVVGTEDSYGYTF; cdr3_nt: TGTGCCAGCAGCTTAGTAGTTGGGACAGAAGATTCCTATGGCTACACCTTC
d_call: NA; clone_size: few; j_call: TRBJ1-1; v_call: TRBV12-3/TRBV12-4; cdr3_aa: CASRQDRNTEAFF; cdr3_nt: TGTGCCAGCAGACAGGACAGGAACACTGAAGCTTTCTTT
d_call: NA; clone_size: medium-sized; j_call: TRBJ2-5; v_call: TRBV18; cdr3_aa: CASSPAGSETQYF; cdr3_nt: TGTGCCAGCTCACCAGCAGGGAGCGAGACCCAGTACTTC
d_call: NA; clone_size: few; j_call: TRBJ1-2; v_call: TRBV3-1; cdr3_aa: CASSQSSGTWNYGYTF; cdr3_nt: TGTGCCAGCAGCCAGAGCAGTGGGACGTGGAACTATGGCTACACCTTC
d_call: NA; clone_size: NA; j_call: TRBJ1-1; v_call: TRBV7-3; cdr3_aa: CASSSDSWGKAFF; cdr3_nt: TGTGCCAGCAGCTCGGACAGTTGGGGGAAAGCTTTCTTT
d_call: NA; clone_size: few; j_call: TRBJ2-1; v_call: TRBV6-1; cdr3_aa: CASSELGGRNNEQFF; cdr3_nt: TGTGCCAGCAGTGAACTGGGGGGCCGAAACAATGAGCAGTTCTTC
d_call: NA; clone_size: few; j_call: TRBJ2-7; v_call: TRBV19; cdr3_aa: CASRPAGPAYEQYF; cdr3_nt: TGTGCCAGTCGGCCCGCTGGGCCCGCATACGAGCAGTACTTC
d_call: NA; clone_size: once; j_call: TRBJ2-1; v_call: TRBV29-1; cdr3_aa: CSVEDWTNEQFF; cdr3_nt: TGCAGCGTTGAAGATTGGACGAATGAGCAGTTCTTC
d_call: TRBD1; clone_size: few; j_call: TRBJ1-5; v_call: TRBV20-1; cdr3_aa: CSTWRGQIQPQHF; cdr3_nt: TGCAGTACCTGGAGGGGGCAAATTCAGCCCCAGCATTTT
d_call: NA; clone_size: many; j_call: TRBJ2-7; v_call: TRBV29-1; cdr3_aa: CSVESSYEQYF; cdr3_nt: TGCAGCGTTGAGAGCTCCTACGAGCAGTACTTC
d_call: NA; clone_size: many; j_call: TRBJ2-3; v_call: TRBV20-1; cdr3_aa: CSASAVPFDVRDTQYF; cdr3_nt: TGCAGTGCTTCTGCAGTCCCATTCGATGTCAGAGATACGCAGTATTTT
d_call: NA; clone_size: many; j_call: TRBJ2-5; v_call: TRBV4-2; cdr3_aa: CASSQVHRDRQETQYF; cdr3_nt: TGTGCCAGCAGCCAAGTGCACAGGGATCGACAAGAGACCCAGTACTTC
d_call: TRBD2; clone_size: few; j_call: TRBJ2-7; v_call: TRBV30; cdr3_aa: CAWSTLMGGPVIAGILYEQYF; cdr3_nt: TGTGCCTGGAGTACTCTTATGGGGGGCCCAGTCATAGCGGGGATCCTCTACGAGCAGTACTTC
d_call: NA; clone_size: many; j_call: TRBJ1-5; v_call: TRBV19; cdr3_aa: CASSTGNQPQHF; cdr3_nt: TGTGCCAGTTCGACGGGCAATCAGCCCCAGCATTTT
d_call: NA; clone_size: NA; j_call: TRBJ1-1; v_call: TRBV28; cdr3_aa: CASSSTWRGTEAFF; cdr3_nt: TGTGCCAGCAGTTCGACCTGGCGGGGAACTGAAGCTTTCTTT
d_call: NA; clone_size: many; j_call: TRBJ1-4; v_call: TRBV7-9; cdr3_aa: CASSLARDHEKLFF; cdr3_nt: TGTGCCAGCAGCTTAGCCAGGGACCACGAAAAACTGTTTTTT
d_call: TRBD2; clone_size: medium-sized; j_call: TRBJ2-1; v_call: TRBV6-6; cdr3_aa: CASSRERGGLFF; cdr3_nt: TGTGCCAGCAGCCGAGAGCGGGGGGGACTGTTCTTC
d_call: NA; clone_size: many; j_call: TRBJ1-1; v_call: TRBV6-4; cdr3_aa: CASSSSGENTEAFF; cdr3_nt: TGTGCCAGCAGTTCCTCTGGGGAGAACACTGAAGCTTTCTTT
d_call: TRBD1; clone_size: many; j_call: TRBJ1-4; v_call: TRBV5-1; cdr3_aa: CASSLNGQGESEKLFF; cdr3_nt: TGCGCCAGCAGCCTAAACGGACAGGGGGAGAGTGAAAAACTGTTTTTT
d_call: NA; clone_size: once; j_call: TRBJ2-3; v_call: TRBV7-6; cdr3_aa: CASSPGTPPADTQYF; cdr3_nt: TGTGCCAGCAGCCCGGGGACTCCCCCAGCGGATACGCAGTATTTT
d_call: NA; clone_size: NA; j_call: TRBJ2-3; v_call: TRBV6-2/TRBV6-3; cdr3_aa: CASSYVYPTQYF; cdr3_nt: TGTGCCAGCAGTTACGTCTACCCCACGCAGTATTTT
d_call: TRBD1; clone_size: NA; j_call: TRBJ1-1; v_call: TRBV9; cdr3_aa: CASSALQGMNTEAFF; cdr3_nt: TGTGCCAGCAGCGCGTTACAGGGGATGAACACTGAAGCTTTCTTT
d_call: NA; clone_size: NA; j_call: TRBJ1-3; v_call: TRBV5-1; cdr3_aa: CASSLGSGNTIYF; cdr3_nt: TGCGCCAGCAGCCTGGGCTCTGGAAACACCATATATTTT
d_call: NA; clone_size: few; j_call: TRBJ1-1; v_call: TRBV7-9; cdr3_aa: CASSLVVGAPAEAFF; cdr3_nt: TGTGCCAGCAGCTTAGTTGTAGGGGCACCGGCTGAAGCTTTCTTT
d_call: NA; clone_size: NA; j_call: TRBJ1-2; v_call: TRBV20-1; cdr3_aa: CSASRTGYTF; cdr3_nt: TGCAGTGCTAGTAGGACTGGCTACACCTTC
d_call: TRBD1; clone_size: many; j_call: TRBJ1-2; v_call: TRBV29-1; cdr3_aa: CSVRGPSGLNYGYTF; cdr3_nt: TGCAGCGTGAGGGGGCCTAGCGGGTTAAACTATGGCTACACCTTC
d_call: NA; clone_size: few; j_call: TRBJ2-7; v_call: TRBV6-5; cdr3_aa: CASSYSGEGAAYEQYF; cdr3_nt: TGTGCCAGCAGTTACTCAGGCGAAGGGGCGGCCTACGAGCAGTACTTC
d_call: TRBD2; clone_size: NA; j_call: TRBJ2-7; v_call: TRBV19; cdr3_aa: CASSIGSSGGNEQYF; cdr3_nt: TGTGCCAGTAGTATCGGCTCTAGCGGGGGCAACGAGCAGTACTTC
d_call: NA; clone_size: many; j_call: TRBJ2-1; v_call: TRBV6-1; cdr3_aa: CASSGPGINEQFF; cdr3_nt: TGTGCCAGTTCGGGGCCAGGCATAAATGAGCAGTTCTTC
d_call: NA; clone_size: NA; j_call: TRBJ1-4; v_call: TRBV20-1; cdr3_aa: CSTRDLYEKLFF; cdr3_nt: TGCAGTACTAGAGACCTGTACGAAAAACTGTTTTTT
d_call: NA; clone_size: NA; j_call: TRBJ1-1; v_call: TRBV2; cdr3_aa: CASGVQTGTEAFF; cdr3_nt: TGTGCCAGCGGGGTCCAGACGGGGACTGAAGCTTTCTTT
d_call: NA; clone_size: NA; j_call: TRBJ2-5; v_call: TRBV20-1; cdr3_aa: CSAREGQGYQETQYF; cdr3_nt: TGCAGTGCTAGAGAGGGTCAGGGTTACCAAGAGACCCAGTACTTC
d_call: NA; clone_size: many; j_call: TRBJ1-1; v_call: TRBV6-5; cdr3_aa: CASSPLRGNTEAFF; cdr3_nt: TGTGCCAGCAGCCCCCTTCGTGGGAACACTGAAGCTTTCTTT
d_call: NA; clone_size: NA; j_call: TRBJ2-7; v_call: TRBV12-3/TRBV12-4; cdr3_aa: CASTLNRAGKEQYF; cdr3_nt: TGTGCCAGCACGCTAAACAGGGCCGGGAAGGAGCAGTACTTC
d_call: TRBD1; clone_size: many; j_call: TRBJ1-2; v_call: TRBV5-1; cdr3_aa: CASSPGGTGYGYTF; cdr3_nt: TGCGCCAGCAGCCCGGGAGGGACAGGCTATGGCTACACCTTC
d_call: NA; clone_size: NA; j_call: TRBJ2-3; v_call: TRBV13; cdr3_aa: CASSLTPPHTQYF; cdr3_nt: TGTGCCAGCAGCTTAACCCCACCCCATACGCAGTATTTT
d_call: TRBD1; clone_size: once; j_call: TRBJ1-2; v_call: TRBV12-3/TRBV12-4; cdr3_aa: CASTEGGTASNYGYTF; cdr3_nt: TGTGCCAGCACTGAGGGGGGGACAGCATCTAACTATGGCTACACCTTC
d_call: TRBD1; clone_size: many; j_call: TRBJ2-1; v_call: TRBV7-3; cdr3_aa: CASSGQQGFSSYNEQFF; cdr3_nt: TGTGCCAGCAGCGGACAACAGGGGTTCAGCTCCTACAATGAGCAGTTCTTC
d_call: NA; clone_size: few; j_call: TRBJ2-1; v_call: TRBV29-1; cdr3_aa: CSVEGDRSSYNEQFF; cdr3_nt: TGCAGCGTTGAAGGGGACCGTTCCTCCTACAATGAGCAGTTCTTC
d_call: TRBD2; clone_size: NA; j_call: TRBJ2-5; v_call: TRBV5-1; cdr3_aa: CASSLAYLGLLAGETQYF; cdr3_nt: TGCGCCAGCAGCTTGGCATATCTGGGACTACTTGCAGGGGAGACCCAGTACTTC
d_call: TRBD1; clone_size: many; j_call: TRBJ2-7; v_call: TRBV13; cdr3_aa: CASSPKDRVASEQYF; cdr3_nt: TGTGCCAGCAGCCCGAAGGACAGGGTCGCATCCGAGCAGTACTTC
d_call: NA; clone_size: many; j_call: TRBJ2-7; v_call: TRBV11-2; cdr3_aa: CASSLGTTSYEQYF; cdr3_nt: TGTGCCAGCAGCTTAGGGACCACATCCTACGAGCAGTACTTC